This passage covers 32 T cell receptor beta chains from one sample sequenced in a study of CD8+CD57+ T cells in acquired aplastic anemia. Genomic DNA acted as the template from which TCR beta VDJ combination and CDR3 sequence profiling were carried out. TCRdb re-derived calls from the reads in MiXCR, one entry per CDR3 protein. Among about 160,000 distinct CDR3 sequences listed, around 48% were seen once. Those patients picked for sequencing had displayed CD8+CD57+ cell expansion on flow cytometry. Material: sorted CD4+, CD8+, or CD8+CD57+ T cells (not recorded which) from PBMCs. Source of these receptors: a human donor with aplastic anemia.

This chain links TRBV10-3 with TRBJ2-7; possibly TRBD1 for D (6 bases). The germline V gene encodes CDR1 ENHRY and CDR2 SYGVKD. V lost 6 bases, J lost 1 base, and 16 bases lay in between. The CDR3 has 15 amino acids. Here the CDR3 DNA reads TGTGCCATCAGCACCCGGGACATCAGGTCCTACGAGCAGTACTTC. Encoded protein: CAISTRDIRSYEQYF.

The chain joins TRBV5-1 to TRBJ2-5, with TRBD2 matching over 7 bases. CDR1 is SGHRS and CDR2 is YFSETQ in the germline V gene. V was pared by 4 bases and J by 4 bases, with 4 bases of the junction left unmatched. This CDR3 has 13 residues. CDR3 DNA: TGCGCCAGCAGCGCTAGCGGCCCAGAGACCCAGTACTTC. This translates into CASSASGPETQYF.

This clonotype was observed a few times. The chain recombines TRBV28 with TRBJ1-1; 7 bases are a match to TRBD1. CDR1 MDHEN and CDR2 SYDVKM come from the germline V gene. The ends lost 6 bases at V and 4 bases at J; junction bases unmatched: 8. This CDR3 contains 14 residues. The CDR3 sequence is CASRFQAGGTEAFF. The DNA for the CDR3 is TGTGCCAGCAGGTTTCAGGCAGGGGGCACTGAAGCTTTCTTT.

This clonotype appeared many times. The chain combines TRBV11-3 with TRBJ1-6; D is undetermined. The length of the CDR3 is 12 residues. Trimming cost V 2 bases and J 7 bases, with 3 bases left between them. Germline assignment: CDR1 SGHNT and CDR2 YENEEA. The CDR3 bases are TGTGCCAGCAGCTTAAAAAATTCACCCCTCCACTTT. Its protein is CASSLKNSPLHF.

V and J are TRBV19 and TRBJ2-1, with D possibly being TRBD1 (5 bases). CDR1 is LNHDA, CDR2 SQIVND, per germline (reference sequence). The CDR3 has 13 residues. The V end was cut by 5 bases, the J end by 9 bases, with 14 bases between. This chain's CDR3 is CASSLQARGEQFF. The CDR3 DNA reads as TGTGCCAGTAGTCTCCAGGCAAGGGGTGAGCAGTTCTTC.

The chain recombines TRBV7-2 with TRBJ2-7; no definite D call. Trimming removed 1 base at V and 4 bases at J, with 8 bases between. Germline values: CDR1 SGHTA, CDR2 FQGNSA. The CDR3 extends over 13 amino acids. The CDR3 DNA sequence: TGTGCCAGCAGCTTAGTTCGGGCTTACGAGCAGTACTTC. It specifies CASSLVRAYEQYF.

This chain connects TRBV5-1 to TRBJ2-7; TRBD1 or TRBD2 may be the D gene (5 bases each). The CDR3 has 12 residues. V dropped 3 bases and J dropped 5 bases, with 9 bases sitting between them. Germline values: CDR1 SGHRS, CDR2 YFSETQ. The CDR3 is CASSWDGDEQYF. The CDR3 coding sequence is TGCGCCAGCAGCTGGGACGGGGACGAGCAGTACTTC.

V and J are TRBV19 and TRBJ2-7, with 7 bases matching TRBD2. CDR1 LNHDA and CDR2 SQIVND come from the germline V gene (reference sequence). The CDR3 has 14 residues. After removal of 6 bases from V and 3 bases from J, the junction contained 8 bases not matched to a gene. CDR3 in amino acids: CASRPRDYHYEQYF. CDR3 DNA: TGTGCCAGTAGGCCCCGGGACTACCACTACGAGCAGTACTTC. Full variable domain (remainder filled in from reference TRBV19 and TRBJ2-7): DGGITQSPKYLFRKEGQNVTLSCEQNLNHDAMYWYRQDPGQGLRLIYYSQIVNDFQKGDIAEGYSVSREKKESFPLTVTSAQKNPTAFYLCASRPRDYHYEQYFGPGTRLTVT.

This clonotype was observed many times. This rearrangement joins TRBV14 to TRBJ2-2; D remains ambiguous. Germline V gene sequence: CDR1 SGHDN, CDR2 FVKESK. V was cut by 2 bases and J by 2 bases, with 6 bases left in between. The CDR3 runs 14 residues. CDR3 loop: CASSQLDNTGELFF. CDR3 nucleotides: TGTGCCAGCAGCCAACTGGACAACACCGGGGAGCTGTTTTTT.

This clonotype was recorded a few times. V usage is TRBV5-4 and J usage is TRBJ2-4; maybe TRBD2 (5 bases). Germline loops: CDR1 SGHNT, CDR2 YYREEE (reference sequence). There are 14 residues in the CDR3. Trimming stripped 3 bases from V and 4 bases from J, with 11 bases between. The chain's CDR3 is CASSSSRGKNIQYF. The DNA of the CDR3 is TGTGCCAGCAGCTCCTCGCGAGGGAAAAACATTCAGTACTTC. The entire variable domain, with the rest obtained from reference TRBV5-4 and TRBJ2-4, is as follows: ETGVTQSPTHLIKTRGQQVTLRCSSQSGHNTVSWYQQALGQGPQFIFQYYREEENGRGNFPPRFSGLQFPNYSSELNVNALELDDSALYLCASSSSRGKNIQYFGAGTRLSVL.

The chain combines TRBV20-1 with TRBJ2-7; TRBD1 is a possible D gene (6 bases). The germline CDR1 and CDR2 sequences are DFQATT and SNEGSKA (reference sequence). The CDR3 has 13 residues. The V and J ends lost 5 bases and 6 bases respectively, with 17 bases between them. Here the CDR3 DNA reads TGCAGTGCTCCGGACAGTTTATTATCCGAGCAGTACTTC. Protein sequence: CSAPDSLLSEQYF.

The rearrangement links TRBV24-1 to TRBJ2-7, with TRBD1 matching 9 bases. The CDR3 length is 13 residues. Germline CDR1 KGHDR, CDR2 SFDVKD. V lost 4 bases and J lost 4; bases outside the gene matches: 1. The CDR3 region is CATSEGTGYEQYF. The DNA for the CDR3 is TGTGCCACCAGTGAAGGGACAGGGTACGAGCAGTACTTC.

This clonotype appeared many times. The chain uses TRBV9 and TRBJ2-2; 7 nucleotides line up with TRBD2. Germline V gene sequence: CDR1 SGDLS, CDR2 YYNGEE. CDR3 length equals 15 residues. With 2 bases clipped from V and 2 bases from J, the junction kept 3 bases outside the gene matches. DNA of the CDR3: TGTGCCAGCAGCGTGAGGGAGGGCAACACCGGGGAGCTGTTTTTT. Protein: CASSVREGNTGELFF.

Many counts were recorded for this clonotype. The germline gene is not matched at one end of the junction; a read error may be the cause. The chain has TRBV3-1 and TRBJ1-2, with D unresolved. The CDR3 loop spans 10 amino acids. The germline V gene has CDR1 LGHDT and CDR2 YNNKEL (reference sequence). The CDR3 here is CASSQEKVYF. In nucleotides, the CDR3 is TGTGCCAGCAGCCAAGAGAAAGTTTACTTC.

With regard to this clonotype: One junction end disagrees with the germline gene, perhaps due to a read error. CDR3 DNA: TGTGCCAGCTCGCAAAGGGATAGTGCGAACACTGAAGCTTTC. Protein product: CASSQRDSANTEAF. The chain employs TRBV18 and TRBJ2-6, with unresolved D. The germline V gene encodes CDR1 KGHSH and CDR2 LQKENI. The CDR3 length is 14 residues.

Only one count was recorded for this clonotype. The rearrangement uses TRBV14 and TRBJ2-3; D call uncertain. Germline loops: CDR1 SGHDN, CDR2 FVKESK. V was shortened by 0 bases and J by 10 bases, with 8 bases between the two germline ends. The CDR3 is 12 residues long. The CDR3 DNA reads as TGTGCCAGCAGCCAAGAGCCCCCAGCGCAGTATTTT. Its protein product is CASSQEPPAQYF.

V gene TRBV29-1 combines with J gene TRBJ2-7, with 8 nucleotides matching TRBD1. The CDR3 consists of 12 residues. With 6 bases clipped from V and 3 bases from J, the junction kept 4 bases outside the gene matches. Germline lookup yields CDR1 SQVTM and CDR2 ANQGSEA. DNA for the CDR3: TGCAGCGTCAGGACAGGGAACTACGAGCAGTACTTC. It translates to CSVRTGNYEQYF.

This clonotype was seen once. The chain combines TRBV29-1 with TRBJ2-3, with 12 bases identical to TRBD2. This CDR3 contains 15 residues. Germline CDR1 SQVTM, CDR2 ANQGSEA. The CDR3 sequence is CSARGLAGSTDTQYF. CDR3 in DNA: TGCAGTGCTAGAGGACTAGCGGGGAGCACAGATACGCAGTATTTT.

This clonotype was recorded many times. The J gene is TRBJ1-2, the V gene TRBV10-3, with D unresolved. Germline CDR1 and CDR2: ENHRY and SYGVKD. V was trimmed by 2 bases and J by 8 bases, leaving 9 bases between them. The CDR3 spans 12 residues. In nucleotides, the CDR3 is TGTGCCATCAGTGAGGATACCGCAGGCTACACCTTC. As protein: CAISEDTAGYTF.

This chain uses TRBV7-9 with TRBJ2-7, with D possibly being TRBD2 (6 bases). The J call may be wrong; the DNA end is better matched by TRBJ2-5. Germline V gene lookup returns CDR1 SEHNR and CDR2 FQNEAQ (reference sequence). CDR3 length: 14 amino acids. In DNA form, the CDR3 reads TGTGCCAGCAGCTTAGACACCGGGGGACAGACCCAGTACTTC. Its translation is CASSLDTGGQTQYF.

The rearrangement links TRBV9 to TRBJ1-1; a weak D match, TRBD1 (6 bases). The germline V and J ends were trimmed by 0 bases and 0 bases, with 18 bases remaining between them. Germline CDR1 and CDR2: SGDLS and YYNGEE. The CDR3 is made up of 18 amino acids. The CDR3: CASSVVGTTEPMNTEAFF. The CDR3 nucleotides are TGTGCCAGCAGCGTAGTGGGGACAACCGAACCCATGAACACTGAAGCTTTCTTT.

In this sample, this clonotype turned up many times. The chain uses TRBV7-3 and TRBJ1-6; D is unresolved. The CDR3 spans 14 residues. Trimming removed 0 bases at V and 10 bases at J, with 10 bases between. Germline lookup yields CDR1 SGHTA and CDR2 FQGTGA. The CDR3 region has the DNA TGTGCCAGCAGCTTAACCAGAACGGAATCACCCCTCCACTTT. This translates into CASSLTRTESPLHF. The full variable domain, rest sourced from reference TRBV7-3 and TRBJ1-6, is GAGVSQTPSNKVTEKGKYVELRCDPISGHTALYWYRQSLGQGPEFLIYFQGTGAADDSGLPNDRFFAVRPEGSVSTLKIQRTERGDSAVYLCASSLTRTESPLHFGNGTRLTVT.

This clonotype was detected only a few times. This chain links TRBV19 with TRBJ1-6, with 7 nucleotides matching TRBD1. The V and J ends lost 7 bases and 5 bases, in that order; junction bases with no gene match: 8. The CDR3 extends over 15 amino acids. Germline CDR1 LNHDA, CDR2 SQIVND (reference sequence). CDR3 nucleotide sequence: TGTGCCAGTATGGCAACGGGGACAGATAATTCACCCCTCCACTTT. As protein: CASMATGTDNSPLHF. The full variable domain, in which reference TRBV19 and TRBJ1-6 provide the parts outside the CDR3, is DGGITQSPKYLFRKEGQNVTLSCEQNLNHDAMYWYRQDPGQGLRLIYYSQIVNDFQKGDIAEGYSVSREKKESFPLTVTSAQKNPTAFYLCASMATGTDNSPLHFGNGTRLTVT.

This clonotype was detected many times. CDR3 sequence: CASSYGAPQETQYF. The CDR3 DNA follows: TGTGCCAGCAGTTACGGCGCCCCACAAGAGACCCAGTACTTC. V is TRBV6-5 and J is TRBJ2-5; D not certain. The V gene lost 2 bases and the J gene lost 2 bases, with 9 bases spanning the gap. The CDR3 sequence is 14 residues long. In germline, CDR1 is MNHEY, CDR2 SVGAGI.

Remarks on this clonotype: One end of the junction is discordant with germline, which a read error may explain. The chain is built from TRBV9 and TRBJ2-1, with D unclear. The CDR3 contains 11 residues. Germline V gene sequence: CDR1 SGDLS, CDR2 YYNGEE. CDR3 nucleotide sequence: TGCGCCAGCAGCCGGGCGATTGAGCAGTTCTTC. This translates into CASSRAIEQFF.

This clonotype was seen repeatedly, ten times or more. CDR3 protein: CSARGLQGAGNEQFF. DNA of the CDR3: TGCAGTGCTAGAGGATTACAGGGGGCTGGCAATGAGCAGTTCTTC. The genes are TRBV20-1 and TRBJ2-1, with 9 positions matching TRBD1. Trimming removed 1 base from V and 6 bases from J; junction bases left unmatched: 7. Germline CDR1 reads DFQATT; CDR2 reads SNEGSKA (reference sequence). The CDR3 sequence is 15 residues long.

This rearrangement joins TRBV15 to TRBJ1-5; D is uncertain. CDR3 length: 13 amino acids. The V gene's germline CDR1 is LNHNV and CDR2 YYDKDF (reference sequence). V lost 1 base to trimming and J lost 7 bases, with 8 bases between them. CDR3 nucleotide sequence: TGTGCCACCAGCAGAGTTGGCGGCCAGCCCCAGCATTTT. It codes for CATSRVGGQPQHF. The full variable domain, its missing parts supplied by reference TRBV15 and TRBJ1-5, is DAMVIQNPRYQVTQFGKPVTLSCSQTLNHNVMYWYQQKSSQAPKLLFHYYDKDFNNEADTPDNFQSRRPNTSFCFLDIRSPGLGDTAMYLCATSRVGGQPQHFGDGTRLSIL.

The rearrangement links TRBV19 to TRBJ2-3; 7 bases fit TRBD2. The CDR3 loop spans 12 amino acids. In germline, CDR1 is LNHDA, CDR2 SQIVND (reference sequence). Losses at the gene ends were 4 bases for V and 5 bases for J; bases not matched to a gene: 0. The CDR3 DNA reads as TGTGCCAGTAGTACGGGGGGAGATACGCAGTATTTT. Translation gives CASSTGGDTQYF.

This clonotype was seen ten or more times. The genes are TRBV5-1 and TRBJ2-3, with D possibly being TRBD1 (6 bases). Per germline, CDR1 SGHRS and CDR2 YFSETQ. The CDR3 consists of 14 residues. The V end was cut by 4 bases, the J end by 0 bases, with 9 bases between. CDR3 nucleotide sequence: TGCGCCAGCAGCGGGGGACATAGCACAGATACGCAGTATTTT. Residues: CASSGGHSTDTQYF.

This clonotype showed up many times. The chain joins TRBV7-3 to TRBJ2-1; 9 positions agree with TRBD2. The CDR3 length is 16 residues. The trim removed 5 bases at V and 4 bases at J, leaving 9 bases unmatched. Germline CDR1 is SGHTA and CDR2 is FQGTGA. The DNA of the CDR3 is TGTGCCAGCAGCCCCCTGGCTAGCGGGACTTACAATGAGCAGTTCTTC. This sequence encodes CASSPLASGTYNEQFF. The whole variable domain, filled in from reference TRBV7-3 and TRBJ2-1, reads GAGVSQTPSNKVTEKGKYVELRCDPISGHTALYWYRQSLGQGPEFLIYFQGTGAADDSGLPNDRFFAVRPEGSVSTLKIQRTERGDSAVYLCASSPLASGTYNEQFFGPGTRLTVL.

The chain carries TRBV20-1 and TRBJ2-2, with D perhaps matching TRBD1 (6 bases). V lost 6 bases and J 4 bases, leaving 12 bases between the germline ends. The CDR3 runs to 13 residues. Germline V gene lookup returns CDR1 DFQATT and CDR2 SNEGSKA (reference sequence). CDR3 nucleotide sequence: TGCAGTGCAGAGCCGGACAGCACCGGGGAGCTGTTTTTT. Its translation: CSAEPDSTGELFF.

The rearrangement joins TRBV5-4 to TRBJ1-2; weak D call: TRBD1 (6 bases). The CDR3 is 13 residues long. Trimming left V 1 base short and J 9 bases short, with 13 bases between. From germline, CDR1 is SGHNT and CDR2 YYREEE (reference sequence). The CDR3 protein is CASSLTGGGRYTF. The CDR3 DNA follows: TGTGCCAGCAGCTTGACTGGGGGGGGGCGCTACACCTTC.